Shown below are 12 T cell receptor beta chains from a single sample sequenced in a study of neurological immune-mediated disorders. TCRdb re-called the 5' RACE reads through MiXCR, storing one row per CDR3 protein. Of over 60,000 distinct CDR3 sequences detected, around 4.6% appear once; the ten largest clones hold 2.2%. The sample comprised PBMCs. These receptors came from a woman between 25 and 40 years old with multiple sclerosis.

This clonotype was picked up many times. V usage is TRBV4-1 and J usage is TRBJ2-5; TRBD2 aligns across 8 bases. The CDR3 is 15 amino acids. Germline lookup yields CDR1 MGHRA and CDR2 YSYEKL. The V gene end was trimmed by 5 bases and the J gene end by 2 bases; junction bases not matched to a gene: 7. Written as DNA, the CDR3 is TGCGCCAGCAGCAATGTACTAGCGGAGCAAGAGACCCAGTACTTC. Translated, it gives CASSNVLAEQETQYF.

Ten or more counts support this clonotype. CDR3 in amino acids: CSGTGQTYNEQFF. In DNA form, the CDR3 reads TGCAGTGGGACGGGACAGACTTACAATGAGCAGTTCTTC. The chain has TRBV20-1 and TRBJ2-1; the match to TRBD1 covers 7 bases. The J segment lost 4 bases and the V segment lost 7 bases, leaving 7 bases of the junction unmatched. Germline V gene data show CDR1 as DFQATT and CDR2 as SNEGSKA (reference sequence). This CDR3 is 13 amino acids long.

This clonotype was seen repeatedly, ten times or more. The rearrangement uses TRBV27 and TRBJ2-2; TRBD1 matches at 7 bases. The junction had 19 bases not matched to a gene; V was cut back by 6 bases and J by 6 bases. Germline CDR1 MNHEY, CDR2 SMNVEV (reference sequence). The CDR3 runs to 18 residues. The CDR3 protein is CASSPSTGFLVISGELFF. In nucleotides, the CDR3 is TGTGCCAGCAGCCCATCGACAGGGTTTCTTGTAATCTCCGGGGAGCTGTTTTTT.

This clonotype has a count of ten or more. The chain uses TRBV18 and TRBJ1-1; D is unresolved. Germline loops: CDR1 KGHSH, CDR2 LQKENI. The CDR3 contains 12 residues. V lost 4 bases to trimming and J lost 6 bases, with 9 bases between them. This chain's CDR3 is CASSLLQAEAFF. CDR3 sequence (DNA): TGTGCCAGCTCACTCCTCCAGGCTGAAGCTTTCTTT.

This clonotype was recorded many times. This chain links TRBV6-5 with TRBJ2-1; 13 nucleotides align to TRBD2. V dropped 6 bases and J dropped 7; count of bases not matched to a gene: 12. The CDR3 has 17 residues. Germline assignment: CDR1 MNHEY and CDR2 SVGAGI. CDR3 loop: CASRGDGTSGTRNEQFF. The CDR3 DNA is TGTGCCAGCAGGGGAGACGGGACTAGCGGGACTCGAAATGAGCAGTTCTTC.

The sample holds many counts of this clonotype. The V gene is TRBV5-1, the J gene TRBJ1-6, with 7 positions matching TRBD1. CDR1 SGHRS and CDR2 YFSETQ come from the germline V gene. The J segment lost 6 bases and the V segment lost 5 bases, leaving 8 bases of the junction unmatched. This CDR3 contains 15 residues. This CDR3 is CASSWAGQTNSPLHF. CDR3 coding DNA: TGCGCCAGCAGTTGGGCGGGACAGACTAATTCACCCCTCCACTTT.

This clonotype turned up a few times. CDR3 sequence: CASSHRGGKLFF. As DNA, the CDR3 is TGTGCCAGCAGCCACAGGGGCGGAAAACTGTTTTTT. The rearrangement uses TRBV5-6 and TRBJ1-4; 7 positions agree with TRBD1. Germline CDR1 and CDR2: SGHDT and YYEEEE. The J segment lost 10 bases and the V segment lost 4 bases, leaving 4 bases of the junction unmatched. The CDR3 covers 12 residues.

The J gene is TRBJ2-1, the V gene TRBV20-1; the match to TRBD2 covers 14 bases. The CDR3 spans 17 residues. Trimming cost V 5 bases and J 11 bases; bases outside gene matches: 17. The germline gives CDR1 DFQATT, CDR2 SNEGSKA (reference sequence). The CDR3 here is CSAVHPPPGLAGVKQFF. CDR3 bases: TGCAGTGCTGTCCACCCTCCTCCGGGACTAGCGGGAGTTAAGCAGTTCTTC.

In this sample, this clonotype turned up many times. The chain links TRBV5-1 to TRBJ2-4; TRBD2 matches 7 bases. This CDR3 comprises 14 residues. Looked up from germline, CDR1 is SGHRS and CDR2 is YFSETQ. The V and J ends lost 3 bases and 6 bases, in that order; junction bases with no gene match: 6. The CDR3, as DNA: TGCGCCAGCAGCTCCCTAGCGGACCTAAACATTCAGTACTTC. This gives the protein CASSSLADLNIQYF.

This clonotype came up many times. V is TRBV10-2 and J is TRBJ1-2, with 10 bases aligning to TRBD1. Germline V gene lookup returns CDR1 WSHSY and CDR2 SAAADI. Trimming at V came to 9 bases and at J to 0 bases, leaving 19 bases not matched to a gene. The CDR3 extends over 19 amino acids. The CDR3 sequence is CASHVRQGAKPLTNYGYTF. DNA for the CDR3: TGCGCCAGTCACGTCAGACAGGGGGCGAAGCCGCTGACTAACTATGGCTACACCTTC.

This clonotype has ten or more counts. V is TRBV12-3 or TRBV12-4 and J is TRBJ2-3; 16 bases match TRBD2. The length of the CDR3 is 19 residues. V lost 5 bases to trimming and J lost 2 bases; unmatched junction nucleotides: 10. CDR3 DNA: TGTGCCAGCAGTCCAACTCCCGGGACTAGCGGGGGGGCCACAGATACGCAGTATTTT. Translated: CASSPTPGTSGGATDTQYF.

The V call is TRBV5-1, the J call TRBJ2-1, with a tentative D call TRBD2 (5 bases). The CDR3 covers 14 residues. Trimming removed 6 bases at V and 4 bases at J, with 14 bases between. The germline gives CDR1 SGHRS, CDR2 YFSETQ. DNA of the CDR3: TGCGCCAGCACCAAAGCGGACCAGTACAATGAGCAGTTCTTC. It translates to CASTKADQYNEQFF.